This TCR beta chain was recovered during a study of blood T cell repertoires in COVID-19. Recovered status in Cohort 3 required two negative PCRs, clearance, or symptom resolution. As originally analysed: Estimation of nucleated cell counts was performed using reference gene primer amplification. The table came from immunoSEQ multiplex PCR; TCRdb's copy has only in-frame clones and leaves some out. The V and J calls and the clone size are those of that table, but D and trimming were determined from the DNA. The sample has 450,000 to 500,000 clones; 70% to 90% are singletons. After removal of 5 bases from V and 2 bases from J, the junction contained 6 bases not matched to a gene. This CDR3 comprises 15 residues. CDR1 and CDR2 from the germline V gene are MNHEY and SMNVEV (reference sequence).

J is TRBJ2-3 and V is TRBV27, with 8 bases lining up with TRBD1. This sequence was found in a woman aged 55-75 years who had recovered from COVID-19. Sequencing used PBMCs or T cells enriched from blood (not recorded which). Written as DNA, the CDR3 is TGTGCCAGCAGTGGACAGGGAACAATCACAGATACGCAGTATTTT. It specifies CASSGQGTITDTQYF.